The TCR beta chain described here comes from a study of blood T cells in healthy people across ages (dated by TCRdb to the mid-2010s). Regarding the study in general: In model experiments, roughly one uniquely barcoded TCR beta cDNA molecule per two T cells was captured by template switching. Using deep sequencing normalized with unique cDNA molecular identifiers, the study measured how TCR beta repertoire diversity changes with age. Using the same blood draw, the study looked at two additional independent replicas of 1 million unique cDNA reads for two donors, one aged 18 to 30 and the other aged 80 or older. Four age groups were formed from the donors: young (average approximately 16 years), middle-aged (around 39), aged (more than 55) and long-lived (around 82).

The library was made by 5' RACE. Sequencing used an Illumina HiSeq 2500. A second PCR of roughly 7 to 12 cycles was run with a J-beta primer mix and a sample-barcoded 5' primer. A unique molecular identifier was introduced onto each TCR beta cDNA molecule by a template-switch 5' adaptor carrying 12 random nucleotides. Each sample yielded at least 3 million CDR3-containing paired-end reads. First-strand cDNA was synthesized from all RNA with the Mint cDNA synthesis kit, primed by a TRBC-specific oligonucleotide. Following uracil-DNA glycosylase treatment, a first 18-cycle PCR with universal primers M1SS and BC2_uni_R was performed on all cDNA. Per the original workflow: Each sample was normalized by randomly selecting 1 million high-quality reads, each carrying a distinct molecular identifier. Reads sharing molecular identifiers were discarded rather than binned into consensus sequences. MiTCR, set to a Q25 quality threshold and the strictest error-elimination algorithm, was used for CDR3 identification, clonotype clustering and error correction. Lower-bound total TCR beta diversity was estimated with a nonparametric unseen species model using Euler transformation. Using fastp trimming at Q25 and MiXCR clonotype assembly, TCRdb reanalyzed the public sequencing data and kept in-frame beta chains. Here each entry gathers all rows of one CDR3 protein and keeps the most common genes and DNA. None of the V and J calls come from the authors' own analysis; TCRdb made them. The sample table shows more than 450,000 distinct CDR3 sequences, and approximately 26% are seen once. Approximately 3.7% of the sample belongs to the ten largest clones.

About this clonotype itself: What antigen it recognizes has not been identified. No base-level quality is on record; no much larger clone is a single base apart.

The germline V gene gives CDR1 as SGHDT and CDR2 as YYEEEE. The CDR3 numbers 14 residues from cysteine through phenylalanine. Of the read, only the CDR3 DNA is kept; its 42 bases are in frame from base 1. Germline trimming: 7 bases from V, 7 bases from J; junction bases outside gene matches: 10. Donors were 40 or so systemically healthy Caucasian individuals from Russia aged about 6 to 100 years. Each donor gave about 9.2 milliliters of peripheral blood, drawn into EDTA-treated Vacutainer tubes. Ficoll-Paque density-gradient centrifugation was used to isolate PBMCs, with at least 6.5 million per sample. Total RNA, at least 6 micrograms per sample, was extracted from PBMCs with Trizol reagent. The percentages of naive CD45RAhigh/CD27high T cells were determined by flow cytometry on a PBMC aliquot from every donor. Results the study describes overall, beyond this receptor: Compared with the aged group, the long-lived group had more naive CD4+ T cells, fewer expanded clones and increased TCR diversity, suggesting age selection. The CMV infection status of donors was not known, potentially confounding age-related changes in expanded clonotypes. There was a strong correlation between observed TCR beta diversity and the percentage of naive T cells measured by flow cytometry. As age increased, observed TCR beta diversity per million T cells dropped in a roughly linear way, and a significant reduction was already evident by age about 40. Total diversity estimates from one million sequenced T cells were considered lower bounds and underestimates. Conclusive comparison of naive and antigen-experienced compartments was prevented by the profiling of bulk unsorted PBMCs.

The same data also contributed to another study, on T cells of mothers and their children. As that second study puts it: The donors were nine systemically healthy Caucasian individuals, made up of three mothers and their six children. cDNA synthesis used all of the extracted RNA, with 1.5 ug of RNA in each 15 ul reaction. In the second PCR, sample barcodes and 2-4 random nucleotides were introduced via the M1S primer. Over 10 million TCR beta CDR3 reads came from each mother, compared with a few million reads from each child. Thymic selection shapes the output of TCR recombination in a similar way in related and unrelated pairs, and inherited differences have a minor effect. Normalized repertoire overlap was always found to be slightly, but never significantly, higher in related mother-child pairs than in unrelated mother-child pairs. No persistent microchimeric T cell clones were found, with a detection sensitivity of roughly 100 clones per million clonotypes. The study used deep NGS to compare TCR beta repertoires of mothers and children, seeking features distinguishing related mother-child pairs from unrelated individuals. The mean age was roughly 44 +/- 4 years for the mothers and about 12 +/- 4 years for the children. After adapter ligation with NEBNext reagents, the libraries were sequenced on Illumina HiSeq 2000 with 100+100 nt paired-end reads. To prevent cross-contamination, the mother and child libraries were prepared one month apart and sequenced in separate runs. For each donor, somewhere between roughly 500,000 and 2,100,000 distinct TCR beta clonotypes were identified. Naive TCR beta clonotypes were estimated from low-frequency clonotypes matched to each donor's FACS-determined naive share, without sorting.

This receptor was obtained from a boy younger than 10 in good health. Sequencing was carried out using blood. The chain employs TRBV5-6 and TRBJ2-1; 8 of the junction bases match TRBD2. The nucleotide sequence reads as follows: TGTGCCAGCGGAACTAGCGGAGAATGGAATGAGCAGTTCTTC. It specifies CASGTSGEWNEQFF.